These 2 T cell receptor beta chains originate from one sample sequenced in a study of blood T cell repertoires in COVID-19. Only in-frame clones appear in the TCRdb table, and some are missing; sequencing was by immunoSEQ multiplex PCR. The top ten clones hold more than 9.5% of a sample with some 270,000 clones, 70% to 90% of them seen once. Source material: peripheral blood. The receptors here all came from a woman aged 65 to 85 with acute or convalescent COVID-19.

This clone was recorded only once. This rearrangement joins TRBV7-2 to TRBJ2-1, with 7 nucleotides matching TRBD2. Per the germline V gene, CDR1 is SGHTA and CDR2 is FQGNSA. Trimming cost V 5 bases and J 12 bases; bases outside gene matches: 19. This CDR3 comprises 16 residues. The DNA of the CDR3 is TGTGCCAGCAGCCCAGGAGGTGGACTAGGGGATCTTGGGCAGTTCTTC. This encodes CASSPGGGLGDLGQFF.

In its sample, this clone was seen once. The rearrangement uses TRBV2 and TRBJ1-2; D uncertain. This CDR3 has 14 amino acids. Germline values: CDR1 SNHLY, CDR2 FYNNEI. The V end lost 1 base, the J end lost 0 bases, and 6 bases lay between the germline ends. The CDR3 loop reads CASSEGAANYGYTF. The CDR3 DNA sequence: TGTGCCAGCAGTGAAGGGGCAGCTAACTATGGCTACACCTTC.